The present T cell receptor (beta chain) was sequenced within a study of T cells after yellow fever vaccination. As TCR cDNA was made by 5'RACE template switching, a universal primer site and UMIs were added. TCRdb re-called the 5' RACE reads with MiXCR, one entry per CDR3 protein. The data contain approximately 130,000 distinct CDR3 sequences, nearly 15% of them singletons. Study outcomes and limitations: Clones that expanded after primary vaccination mostly reappeared after the booster (approximately 96% CD4, 88% CD8). Peaking on day 5 versus 15, the secondary response was faster but weaker.

Notes on this clonotype: Its antigen is not identified.

The germline V and J ends were trimmed by 8 bases and 5 bases, with 19 bases remaining between them. The germline CDR1 and CDR2 sequences are MNHNS and SASEGT. The CDR3 consists of 14 residues. The sample was CD8+ T cells sorted from PBMCs, taken 5 days after the yellow fever booster vaccination. The chain carries TRBV6-1 and TRBJ2-7, with D maybe TRBD2 (6 bases). The clonotype comes from a man younger than 30 who received the YFV17D yellow fever vaccine. This chain's CDR3 is CASGRLGKFDEQYF. The CDR3 DNA reads as TGTGCCAGCGGGAGGCTAGGGAAGTTTGACGAGCAGTACTTC.